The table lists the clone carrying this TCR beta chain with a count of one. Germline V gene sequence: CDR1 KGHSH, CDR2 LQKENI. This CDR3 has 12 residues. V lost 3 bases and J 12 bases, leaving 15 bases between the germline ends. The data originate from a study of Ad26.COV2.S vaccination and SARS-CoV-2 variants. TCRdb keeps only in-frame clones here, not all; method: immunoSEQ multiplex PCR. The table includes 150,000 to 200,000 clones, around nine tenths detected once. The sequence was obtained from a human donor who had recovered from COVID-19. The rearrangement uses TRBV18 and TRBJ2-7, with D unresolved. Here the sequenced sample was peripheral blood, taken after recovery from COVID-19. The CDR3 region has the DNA TGTGCCAGCTCACCGTCCCAAGCATTTGGGTACTTC. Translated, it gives CASSPSQAFGYF.